The clone carrying this TCR beta chain was seen only a few times. Symptom resolution, clearance, or two negative PCRs marked donors in Cohort 3 as recovered. This record belongs to a study of blood T cell repertoires in COVID-19. CDR1 is KGHSH, CDR2 LQKENI, per germline. V was cut by 3 bases and J by 2 bases, with 7 bases left in between. CDR3 length equals 13 residues. TCRdb's table, derived via immunoSEQ multiplex PCR, lists solely in-frame clones and lacks some. The sample has 180,000 or so clones; 65% to 85% are singletons. Sequenced sample: PBMCs or T cells enriched from blood (not recorded which). The V and J genes are TRBV18 and TRBJ2-5; D is undetermined. The clonotype originates from a middle-aged man who had recovered from COVID-19. For the CDR3, the DNA is TGTGCCAGCTCACCGGCCCTTCAAGAGACCCAGTACTTC. Translating gives CASSPALQETQYF.